Following are 32 T cell receptor beta chains from one sample sequenced in a study of blood T cell repertoires in COVID-19. The table came from immunoSEQ multiplex PCR; TCRdb's copy has only in-frame clones and leaves some out. Here the sample spans over 250,000 clones, about 85% being singletons. Sequenced input: peripheral blood. The receptors shown here come from a man between 60 and 70 years old who had recovered from COVID-19.

Here the CDR3 DNA reads TGTGCCAGCAGCCAGCCGGGACTAGCGGGGGTGAAAAGCTCCTACGAGCAGTACTTC. This gives the protein CASSQPGLAGVKSSYEQYF. V usage is TRBV3-1 (or the pseudogene TRBV3-2) and J usage is TRBJ2-7; 14 bases are a match to TRBD2. CDR1 LGHDT and CDR2 YNNKEL come from the germline V gene (reference sequence). V shed 3 bases, J shed 0 bases, and the junction held 10 bases outside the gene matches. This CDR3 has 19 residues.

V usage is TRBV5-1 and J usage is TRBJ1-4; 9 positions match TRBD1. Losses at the gene ends were 2 bases for V and 6 bases for J; bases not matched to a gene: 8. The CDR3 has 16 residues. In germline, CDR1 is SGHRS, CDR2 YFSETQ. The chain's CDR3 is CASSLGTGTGHEKLFF. The CDR3 region has the DNA TGCGCCAGCAGCTTAGGAACCGGGACAGGGCATGAAAAACTGTTTTTT.

V gene TRBV6-6 combines with J gene TRBJ1-6, with a weak D call TRBD1 (6 bases). The CDR3 is 14 residues long. The V gene lost 7 bases and the J gene lost 7 bases, with 14 bases spanning the gap. The V gene's germline CDR1 is MNHNY and CDR2 SVGAGI (reference sequence). The CDR3 is CASTGQGPNSPLHF. CDR3 DNA sequence: TGTGCCAGCACCGGGCAGGGGCCCAATTCACCCCTCCACTTT.

This sequence joins TRBV13 and TRBJ1-4; the D gene is possibly TRBD1 (6 bases). Germline CDR1 is PRHDT and CDR2 is FYEKMQ (reference sequence). This CDR3 has 15 amino acids. The V end lost 6 bases, the J end lost 8 bases, and 19 bases lay between the germline ends. CDR3 sequence: CASRSGQLGSEKLFF. The CDR3 DNA reads as TGTGCCAGCAGATCAGGACAGTTAGGATCAGAAAAACTGTTTTTT.

The genes are TRBV19 and TRBJ1-2; no clear D gene. The CDR3 totals 16 residues. Trimming shortened V by 1 base and J by 8 bases, and 20 bases separated the two germline ends. Germline V gene sequence: CDR1 LNHDA, CDR2 SQIVND (reference sequence). CDR3 in amino acids: CASSIVPDYGRLGYTF. As DNA, the CDR3 is TGTGCCAGTAGTATAGTACCGGACTATGGCCGACTAGGCTACACCTTC.

CDR3 sequence: CSARAGGPQYF. The CDR3 DNA is TGCAGTGCTAGAGCGGGGGGGCCGCAGTATTTT. The chain recombines TRBV20-1 with TRBJ2-3, with 8 positions matching TRBD2. The germline V gene encodes CDR1 DFQATT and CDR2 SNEGSKA (reference sequence). Trimming cost V 1 base and J 10 bases; bases outside gene matches: 1. The CDR3 extends over 11 amino acids.

The rearrangement links TRBV5-6 to TRBJ1-1; tentatively, D is TRBD1 (5 bases). In germline, CDR1 is SGHDT, CDR2 YYEEEE. V was cut by 1 base and J by 6 bases, with 16 bases left in between. The CDR3 is made up of 15 amino acids. Written as DNA, the CDR3 is TGTGCCAGCAGCTTGCAGGGCCGGAGTTTCGCTGAAGCTTTCTTT. Its protein product is CASSLQGRSFAEAFF.

The rearrangement joins TRBV18 to TRBJ2-4, with 8 nucleotides matching TRBD1. J gave up 4 bases and V 6 bases, and 8 bases lay outside the gene matches. Germline CDR1 is KGHSH and CDR2 is LQKENI. The CDR3 spans 15 residues. The CDR3 coding sequence is TGTGCCAGCTCCCCTGGGACAGGAGATAAAAACATTCAGTACTTC. Translated, it gives CASSPGTGDKNIQYF.

The chain links TRBV7-2 to TRBJ2-3, with D possibly being TRBD2 (6 bases). V was cut by 1 base and J by 3 bases, with 14 bases left in between. This CDR3 region has 16 residues. Germline V gene sequence: CDR1 SGHTA, CDR2 FQGNSA. This chain's CDR3 is CASSLEPGLQTDTQYF. In DNA, the CDR3 is TGTGCCAGCAGCTTAGAACCGGGACTCCAAACAGATACGCAGTATTTT.

The V and J genes are TRBV5-8 and TRBJ1-5; tentatively, D is TRBD1 (5 bases). Trimming removed 7 bases at V and 3 bases at J, with 11 bases between. Germline V lookup: CDR1 SGHTS, CDR2 YDEGEE. CDR3 size: 13 residues. The CDR3 protein is CASAGQLNQPQHF. In DNA form, the CDR3 reads TGTGCCAGCGCGGGGCAACTCAATCAGCCCCAGCATTTT.

This chain uses TRBV6-2 or TRBV6-3 with TRBJ2-7, with 12 positions matching TRBD2. The germline V gene encodes CDR1 MNHEY and CDR2 SVGEGT. V lost 2 bases to trimming and J lost 6 bases; unmatched junction nucleotides: 8. The CDR3 covers 16 residues. The CDR3 DNA sequence: TGTGCCAGCAGTTACGCCGGACTAGCGGGGTTTTTCGAGCAGTACTTC. Translated, it gives CASSYAGLAGFFEQYF.

The rearrangement uses TRBV6-5 and TRBJ2-7, with 9 bases identical to TRBD1. Germline assignment: CDR1 MNHEY and CDR2 SVGAGI. The CDR3 has 13 amino acids. V dropped 6 bases and J dropped 11; count of bases not matched to a gene: 11. The CDR3 region is CASSPGTGKVKYF. For the CDR3, the DNA is TGTGCCAGCAGCCCCGGGACAGGGAAGGTGAAGTACTTC.

This clone is a singleton in its sample. The chain is built from TRBV6-4 and TRBJ2-1; a possible D gene is TRBD1 (7 bases). Germline lookup yields CDR1 MRHNA and CDR2 SNTAGT. The ends were cut back, 6 bases at V and 9 bases at J, with 15 bases in the middle. This CDR3 has 13 amino acids. The CDR3 protein is CASRPTGEVEQFF. For the CDR3, the DNA is TGTGCCAGCAGACCCACAGGGGAGGTTGAGCAGTTCTTC.

The CDR3 region has the DNA TGTGCCATCAGTGTCGCCAGCGGGGGGTTTGGTGAGCAGTTCTTC. Residues: CAISVASGGFGEQFF. The chain combines TRBV10-3 with TRBJ2-1; 9 bases fit TRBD2. Trimming cost V 4 bases and J 9 bases; bases outside gene matches: 10. The CDR3 runs to 15 residues. Germline CDR1 and CDR2: ENHRY and SYGVKD.

This chain connects TRBV27 to TRBJ2-1; 9 positions match TRBD2. The CDR3 sequence is 15 residues long. Trimming cost V 6 bases and J 4 bases; bases outside gene matches: 7. Germline V CDR1 and CDR2: MNHEY, SMNVEV (reference sequence). This CDR3 reads CASSLGAGGYNEQFF. Written as DNA, the CDR3 is TGTGCCAGCAGCCTCGGGGCGGGGGGGTACAATGAGCAGTTCTTC.

The chain combines TRBV7-9 with TRBJ1-1, with D possibly matching TRBD1 (6 bases). Germline CDR1 and CDR2: SEHNR and FQNEAQ (reference sequence). Trimming shortened V by 6 bases and J by 0 bases, and 17 bases separated the two germline ends. CDR3 length equals 16 residues. The CDR3 nucleotides are TGTGCCAGCAGTCTAGGGGCAGGGGCAGTGAACACTGAAGCTTTCTTT. Translating it yields CASSLGAGAVNTEAFF.

The genes are TRBV6-6 and TRBJ1-5; 11 bases agree with TRBD1. V lost 6 bases, J lost 6 bases, and 7 bases stayed unmatched. The CDR3 is 15 amino acids. Germline CDR1 is MNHNY and CDR2 is SVGAGI (reference sequence). DNA for the CDR3: TGTGCCAGCAGAGGGGGACAGGGGGTTTTTCAGCCCCAGCATTTT. Amino acid sequence: CASRGGQGVFQPQHF.

CDR3 nucleotides: TGTGCCAGCAGCCTCGGACAGGTCCAGCCCCAGCATTTT. This translates into CASSLGQVQPQHF. The rearrangement joins TRBV12-3 or TRBV12-4 to TRBJ1-5; 7 bases agree with TRBD1. This CDR3 region has 13 residues. V dropped 6 bases and J dropped 7; count of bases not matched to a gene: 6.

V gene TRBV27 combines with J gene TRBJ1-2; D perhaps matches TRBD1 (6 bases). The length of the CDR3 is 14 residues. Germline values: CDR1 MNHEY, CDR2 SMNVEV (reference sequence). V was clipped by 6 bases and J by 4 bases, with 15 bases between them. This CDR3 is CASRPDRSGYGYTF. CDR3 coding DNA: TGTGCCAGCAGACCTGACAGGTCAGGCTATGGCTACACCTTC.

This clone was detected only a few times. V is TRBV12-5 and J is TRBJ1-3; 7 bases are shared with TRBD1. The germline CDR1 and CDR2 sequences are LGHNT and FRNRAP. The CDR3 runs 13 residues. The CDR3 is CAIGGTVGNTIYF. The CDR3 bases are TGTGCCATAGGGGGGACAGTTGGAAACACCATATATTTT.

This sequence joins TRBV5-1 and TRBJ2-7; 9 bases are a match to TRBD1. V dropped 2 bases and J dropped 5; count of bases not matched to a gene: 11. Germline lookup yields CDR1 SGHRS and CDR2 YFSETQ. This CDR3 is built from 16 residues. The CDR3 nucleotides are TGCGCCAGCAGCTTACCCTCCGGGACAGGGAGCGACGAGCAGTACTTC. The encoded protein is CASSLPSGTGSDEQYF.

The rearrangement uses TRBV10-3 and TRBJ2-5; D gene uncertain. V gave up 6 bases and J gave up 3 bases, with 20 bases separating them. CDR3 length: 16 amino acids. From germline, CDR1 is ENHRY and CDR2 SYGVKD. DNA of the CDR3: TGTGCCATCAGCCCAGTCCGAGGTGACTGGAAAGAGACCCAGTACTTC. This gives the protein CAISPVRGDWKETQYF.

This chain joins TRBV10-3 and TRBJ1-2; D is unclear. Trimming left V 0 bases short and J 0 bases short, with 11 bases between. CDR1 is ENHRY and CDR2 is SYGVKD in the germline V gene. The CDR3 has 16 amino acids. The CDR3 reads CAISESRVNTNYGYTF. CDR3 nucleotide sequence: TGTGCCATCAGTGAGTCGAGGGTCAACACTAACTATGGCTACACCTTC.

The DNA of the CDR3 is TGCGCCAGCAGCCAAGGTCAGGGGGCGCGGGGCACTGAAGCTTTCTTT. Its translation: CASSQGQGARGTEAFF. This sequence joins TRBV4-1 and TRBJ1-1, with 8 bases identical to TRBD1. Trimming took 1 base from V and 4 from J; bases not matched to a gene: 8. CDR1 and CDR2 (germline): MGHRA, YSYEKL. The CDR3 contains 16 residues.

The rearrangement links TRBV15 to TRBJ2-5; 7 nucleotides align to TRBD2. This CDR3 has 17 residues. V dropped 1 base and J dropped 2; count of bases not matched to a gene: 10. Germline CDR1 reads LNHNV; CDR2 reads YYDKDF (reference sequence). The CDR3 here is CATSRVGEGRGQETQYF. The CDR3 DNA reads TGTGCCACCAGCAGAGTGGGGGAGGGGCGAGGGCAAGAGACCCAGTACTTC. The full variable domain, rest sourced from reference TRBV15 and TRBJ2-5, is DAMVIQNPRYQVTQFGKPVTLSCSQTLNHNVMYWYQQKSSQAPKLLFHYYDKDFNNEADTPDNFQSRRPNTSFCFLDIRSPGLGDTAMYLCATSRVGEGRGQETQYFGPGTRLLVL.

This chain links TRBV6-2 or TRBV6-3 with TRBJ2-4, with a weak D call TRBD1 (5 bases). V shed 4 bases and J shed 6 bases, with 7 bases lying between them. Germline CDR1 reads MNHEY; CDR2 reads SVGEGT. CDR3 size: 12 residues. CDR3 amino acids: CASSLGVNIQYF. The CDR3 DNA follows: TGTGCCAGCAGTTTAGGGGTAAACATTCAGTACTTC.

The rearrangement joins TRBV2 to TRBJ1-1; D remains unclear. The germline CDR1 and CDR2 sequences are SNHLY and FYNNEI. Trimming took 3 bases from V and 6 from J, leaving 11 bases between them. CDR3 length equals 13 residues. The CDR3 reads CASSDRGGAEAFF. The CDR3, as DNA: TGTGCCAGCAGTGATCGGGGTGGGGCTGAAGCTTTCTTT. Full variable domain (missing parts from reference TRBV2 and TRBJ1-1): EPEVTQTPSHQVTQMGQEVILRCVPISNHLYFYWYRQILGQKVEFLVSFYNNEISEKSEIFDDQFSVERPDGSNFTLKIRSTKLEDSAMYFCASSDRGGAEAFFGQGTRLTVV.

This clone occurred once. CDR3 residues: CASRLAPDRGTGELFF. The CDR3 DNA reads as TGTGCAAGTCGCTTAGCTCCGGACAGGGGAACCGGGGAGCTGTTTTTT. The chain has TRBV12-2 and TRBJ2-2; the listed D gene, TRBD1, was not tested against the DNA. TRBV12-2 is a recognized pseudogene. CDR3 length: 16 amino acids.

The V and J genes are TRBV14 and TRBJ2-5; 10 bases are a match to TRBD2. J was trimmed by 1 base and V by 1 base; bases with no gene match: 6. Germline V gene lookup returns CDR1 SGHDN and CDR2 FVKESK. The CDR3 has 17 amino acids. This CDR3 is CASSQARLAGVQETQYF. CDR3 in DNA: TGTGCCAGCAGCCAAGCCCGGCTAGCGGGGGTCCAAGAGACCCAGTACTTC.

The chain uses TRBV14 and TRBJ2-7; 10 bases match TRBD1. The CDR3 is made up of 20 amino acids. V shed 0 bases, J shed 5 bases, and the junction held 19 bases outside the gene matches. Germline values: CDR1 SGHDN, CDR2 FVKESK. The CDR3 nucleotides read TGTGCCAGCAGCCAAGATGGGGCCGGGACAGGGGCCCGCCGGAGCCACGAGCAGTACTTC. Protein: CASSQDGAGTGARRSHEQYF.

The CDR3 DNA reads TGTGCCAGCAGCTTAGATAGGCCCAGCGGGGGGGCCCGGCAGTATTTT. This sequence encodes CASSLDRPSGGARQYF. J is TRBJ2-3 and V is TRBV11-2, with 10 positions matching TRBD2. J was trimmed by 11 bases and V by 0 bases; bases with no gene match: 11. Germline V gene lookup returns CDR1 SGHAT and CDR2 FQNNGV. The length of the CDR3 is 16 residues. Complete variable domain (other parts from reference TRBV11-2 and TRBJ2-3): EAGVAQSPRYKIIEKRQSVAFWCNPISGHATLYWYQQILGQGPKLLIQFQNNGVVDDSQLPKDRFSAERLKGVDSTLKIQPAKLEDSAVYLCASSLDRPSGGARQYFGPGTRLTVL.

V gene TRBV7-2 combines with J gene TRBJ2-7; D might be TRBD2 (5 bases). Trimming left V 6 bases short and J 4 bases short, with 19 bases between. The germline V gene encodes CDR1 SGHTA and CDR2 FQGNSA. The CDR3 contains 15 residues. The CDR3 sequence is CASSLIALGGYEQYF. CDR3 DNA: TGTGCCAGCAGTTTGATAGCGCTGGGCGGGTACGAGCAGTACTTC. Full variable domain (outside the CDR3, taken from reference TRBV7-2 and TRBJ2-7): GAGVSQSPSNKVTEKGKDVELRCDPISGHTALYWYRQSLGQGLEFLIYFQGNSAPDKSGLPSDRFSAERTGGSVSTLTIQRTQQEDSAVYLCASSLIALGGYEQYFGPGTRLTVT.